These 30 T cell receptor beta chains originate from one sample sequenced in a study of shared clonotypes between healthy human individuals. Method: immunoSEQ multiplex PCR; TCRdb's copy keeps in-frame clones and lacks some. The sample records roughly 2.5 million clones, approximately 94% being singletons. Sample: naive CD4+ T cells sorted from blood. The subset is: CD45RA+ positively selected. These receptors all stem from a man younger than 35 in good health.

This chain joins TRBV6-1 and TRBJ2-1; TRBD2 agrees at 9 bases. This CDR3 comprises 16 residues. Germline assignment: CDR1 MNHNS and CDR2 SASEGT. J was trimmed by 2 bases and V by 0 bases; bases with no gene match: 2. Written as DNA, the CDR3 is TGTGCCAGCAGTGAAGCCGGCGGGAGGGCCTACAATGAGCAGTTCTTC. Its protein is CASSEAGGRAYNEQFF.

The rearrangement joins TRBV9 to TRBJ2-1; 10 bases agree with TRBD2. J gave up 3 bases and V 3 bases, and 3 bases lay outside the gene matches. This CDR3 comprises 15 residues. Per germline, CDR1 SGDLS and CDR2 YYNGEE. The CDR3 reads CASSDGLADYNEQFF. CDR3 in DNA: TGTGCCAGCAGCGACGGACTAGCGGACTACAATGAGCAGTTCTTC.

The chain uses TRBV6-6 and TRBJ1-5; D may be TRBD1 (5 bases). This CDR3 contains 13 residues. The V gene's germline CDR1 is MNHNY and CDR2 SVGAGI (reference sequence). V was pared by 2 bases and J by 5 bases, with 7 bases between. For the CDR3, the DNA is TGTGCCAGCAGTTACCTAGGGGATCAGCCCCAGCATTTT. Translated: CASSYLGDQPQHF.

The chain's CDR3 is CASSPEEGTEAFF. CDR3 nucleotides: TGTGCCAGCTCGCCTGAAGAAGGTACTGAAGCTTTCTTT. The rearrangement links TRBV18 to TRBJ1-1, with no clear D. The germline V and J ends were trimmed by 6 bases and 5 bases, with 13 bases remaining between them. This CDR3 is built from 13 residues. Germline V lookup: CDR1 KGHSH, CDR2 LQKENI.

This chain joins TRBV5-8 and TRBJ1-1, with D possibly TRBD1 on 6 matching bases. V was clipped by 1 base and J by 3 bases, with 16 bases between them. The germline V gene has CDR1 SGHTS and CDR2 YDEGEE. This CDR3 contains 16 residues. The DNA for the CDR3 is TGTGCCAGCAGCTTGTGGCGGGACACAGGACACACTGAAGCTTTCTTT. The encoded protein is CASSLWRDTGHTEAFF.

The rearrangement uses TRBV7-9 and TRBJ2-3; weak D call: TRBD1 (5 bases). The CDR3 consists of 15 residues. V was clipped by 5 bases and J by 0 bases, with 12 bases between them. Per the germline V gene, CDR1 is SEHNR and CDR2 is FQNEAQ (reference sequence). The CDR3 region is CASSLGHLSTDTQYF. The CDR3 DNA reads TGTGCCAGCAGCCTCGGACACCTGAGCACAGATACGCAGTATTTT.

J is TRBJ2-2 and V is TRBV27, with TRBD1 matching over 8 bases. This CDR3 is built from 15 residues. J was trimmed by 1 base and V by 2 bases; bases with no gene match: 0. Germline assignment: CDR1 MNHEY and CDR2 SMNVEV (reference sequence). CDR3 nucleotide sequence: TGTGCCAGCAGTTTAGACAGGGGGAACACCGGGGAGCTGTTTTTT. Translation gives CASSLDRGNTGELFF.

In this sample, this clone turned up once. V usage is TRBV2 and J usage is TRBJ2-3; 10 bases align to TRBD2. The germline V gene encodes CDR1 SNHLY and CDR2 FYNNEI. Trimming cost V 4 bases and J 13 bases; bases outside gene matches: 2. The CDR3 is 11 amino acids. The CDR3 DNA follows: TGTGCCAGCAGTGTTGGGACTAGCGAGTATTTT. Protein: CASSVGTSEYF.

This clone was counted between two and nine times. Other DNA sequences in the same sample also yield this CDR3. The chain employs TRBV29-1 and TRBJ1-1, with D tentatively TRBD1 (5 bases). The CDR3 contains 11 residues. CDR1 SQVTM and CDR2 ANQGSEA come from the germline V gene. The germline V and J ends were trimmed by 3 bases and 4 bases, with 6 bases remaining between them. The CDR3 region is CSVEGGTEAFF. The CDR3 DNA reads as TGCAGCGTTGAGGGGGGCACTGAAGCTTTCTTT.

The chain joins TRBV6-5 to TRBJ1-6; D gene uncertain. The CDR3 sequence is 14 residues long. The V end lost 4 bases, the J end lost 7 bases, and 11 bases lay between the germline ends. Germline CDR1 is MNHEY and CDR2 is SVGAGI. CDR3 sequence (DNA): TGTGCCAGCAGTTTGGAGGGAGGGAATTCACCCCTCCACTTT. Protein: CASSLEGGNSPLHF.

The V call is TRBV7-9, the J call TRBJ1-2; D remains ambiguous. Trimming took 5 bases from V and 4 from J, leaving 11 bases between them. Germline CDR1 is SEHNR and CDR2 is FQNEAQ (reference sequence). The CDR3 is 13 residues long. The CDR3 sequence is CASSQAGPYGYTF. DNA of the CDR3: TGTGCCAGCAGCCAAGCAGGTCCCTATGGCTACACCTTC.

Points on this clone: The sample carries other DNA sequences with the same CDR3. This chain uses TRBV7-9 with TRBJ2-7, with D perhaps being TRBD1 or TRBD2 (5 bases each). V was trimmed by 0 bases and J by 2 bases, leaving 5 bases between them. The CDR3 is 13 amino acids. CDR1 and CDR2 from the germline V gene are SEHNR and FQNEAQ (reference sequence). CDR3 sequence reads: CASSLAGPYEQYF. The CDR3 DNA sequence: TGTGCCAGCAGCTTAGCGGGACCCTACGAGCAGTACTTC. The whole variable domain, filled in from reference TRBV7-9 and TRBJ2-7, reads DTGVSQNPRHKITKRGQNVTFRCDPISEHNRLYWYRQTLGQGPEFLTYFQNEAQLEKSRLLSDRFSAERPKGSFSTLEIQRTEQGDSAMYLCASSLAGPYEQYFGPGTRLTVT.

CDR3 loop: CASSQSGRRVEQYF. The CDR3 bases are TGCGCCAGCAGTCAATCCGGACGGCGAGTGGAGCAGTACTTC. The chain combines TRBV23-1 with TRBJ2-7, with no clear D. TRBV23-1 is assigned to the ORF class and has an uncertain function. Between the trimmed V and J ends, which lost 0 bases and 7 bases, there was a span of 13 bases. This CDR3 is built from 14 residues.

V and J are TRBV7-2 and TRBJ2-7; a possible D gene is TRBD2 (7 bases). The CDR3 totals 16 residues. The germline V gene encodes CDR1 SGHTA and CDR2 FQGNSA. Trimming shortened V by 1 base and J by 2 bases, and 15 bases separated the two germline ends. The CDR3, as DNA: TGTGCCAGCAGCTTAGTATGGGGGGGGCTGGCCTACGAGCAGTACTTC. Translation gives CASSLVWGGLAYEQYF.

This clone was recorded a few times. The same CDR3 arises from other DNA sequences in this sample as well. The chain employs TRBV9 and TRBJ2-2; D is uncertain. Trimming took off 3 bases at V and 4 bases at J, with 4 bases between the two ends. Germline CDR1 is SGDLS and CDR2 is YYNGEE. CDR3 size: 12 residues. DNA for the CDR3: TGTGCCAGCAGCGCCTCCACCGGGGAGCTGTTTTTT. Translated, it gives CASSASTGELFF.

The J gene is TRBJ2-7, the V gene TRBV5-6, with D perhaps matching TRBD1 or TRBD2 (6 bases each). Germline values: CDR1 SGHDT, CDR2 YYEEEE. The CDR3 runs to 15 residues. V was shortened by 4 bases and J by 3 bases, with 17 bases between the two germline ends. In DNA form, the CDR3 reads TGTGCCAGCAGCCCCGGGGGCCAGACTCTCTACGAGCAGTACTTC. As protein: CASSPGGQTLYEQYF.

The V and J genes are TRBV7-9 and TRBJ1-3, with D uncertain. The CDR3 has 12 residues. Germline V gene lookup returns CDR1 SEHNR and CDR2 FQNEAQ (reference sequence). With 4 bases removed from V and 8 bases from J, the gap between germline ends came to 9 bases. The CDR3 coding sequence is TGTGCCAGCAGCTCGCCCCAACACACCATATATTTT. The encoded protein is CASSSPQHTIYF.

To note about this clone: The same CDR3 arises from other DNA sequences in this sample as well. The chain joins TRBV5-1 to TRBJ2-3; D may match TRBD1 or TRBD2 (5 bases each). CDR3 length equals 14 residues. Trimming left V 4 bases short and J 3 bases short, with 12 bases between. The germline V gene has CDR1 SGHRS and CDR2 YFSETQ. Here the CDR3 reads CASSPGTGTDTQYF. The CDR3 region has the DNA TGCGCCAGCAGCCCAGGGACGGGAACAGATACGCAGTATTTT.

This chain uses TRBV28 with TRBJ1-6; maybe TRBD1 (5 bases). V lost 5 bases and J lost 0, with 11 bases in between. Per germline, CDR1 MDHEN and CDR2 SYDVKM. The CDR3 is 16 amino acids. CDR3 DNA: TGTGCCAGCAGTCCCGGGGGGAGCTCCTATAATTCACCCCTCCACTTT. Its protein is CASSPGGSSYNSPLHF.

J is TRBJ2-7 and V is TRBV10-2; D is unresolved. This CDR3 has 15 residues. Germline lookup yields CDR1 WSHSY and CDR2 SAAADI. The V gene lost 2 bases and the J gene lost 4 bases, with 15 bases spanning the gap. The CDR3 loop is CASSERVAPGYEQYF. CDR3 bases: TGCGCCAGCAGTGAGAGGGTTGCTCCTGGATACGAGCAGTACTTC.

The chain carries TRBV7-8 and TRBJ2-7; possible D gene TRBD2, 6 bases. CDR1 SGHVS and CDR2 FQNEAQ come from the germline V gene. Trimming took off 2 bases at V and 1 base at J, with 6 bases between the two ends. This CDR3 region has 13 residues. The CDR3 loop reads CASSLRESYEQYF. The CDR3 nucleotides read TGTGCCAGCAGCTTACGGGAGTCCTACGAGCAGTACTTC.

The chain uses TRBV6-5 and TRBJ2-2; D unclear. Deletions cut 6 bases from V and 6 bases from J, with 11 bases between. Germline V lookup: CDR1 MNHEY, CDR2 SVGAGI. There are 13 residues in the CDR3. The chain's CDR3 is CASSQRWSGELFF. The CDR3 DNA sequence: TGTGCCAGCAGCCAACGGTGGTCCGGGGAGCTGTTTTTT.

This clone was detected only a few times. Other nucleotide sequences in the sample specify the same CDR3. The chain links TRBV5-1 to TRBJ1-1; D call uncertain. The CDR3 consists of 11 residues. Between the trimmed V and J ends, which lost 0 bases and 5 bases, there was a span of 2 bases. Germline V gene lookup returns CDR1 SGHRS and CDR2 YFSETQ. CDR3: CASSLGTEAFF. The CDR3 bases are TGCGCCAGCAGCTTGGGTACTGAAGCTTTCTTT.

The chain employs TRBV7-3 and TRBJ2-7; D might be TRBD1 (8 bases). The CDR3 has 13 residues. The V gene's germline CDR1 is SGHTA and CDR2 FQGTGA. Deletions cut 5 bases from V and 5 bases from J, with 13 bases between. CDR3 sequence reads: CASSEQGGNEQYF. Written as DNA, the CDR3 is TGTGCCAGCAGCGAACAGGGGGGGAACGAGCAGTACTTC.

The CDR3 DNA follows: TGTGCCAGCAGCCCAAGAGGGGACAGGGTTGCCACTGAAGCTTTCTTT. Translation gives CASSPRGDRVATEAFF. The rearrangement uses TRBV7-9 and TRBJ1-1; 9 nucleotides align to TRBD1. Germline CDR1 reads SEHNR; CDR2 reads FQNEAQ (reference sequence). V shed 5 bases and J 4 bases; nucleotides not matched to a gene: 11. The CDR3 runs 16 residues.

V and J are TRBV9 and TRBJ2-1; tentatively, D is TRBD2 (6 bases). The CDR3 covers 16 residues. V was cut by 3 bases and J by 0 bases, with 13 bases left in between. The germline V gene encodes CDR1 SGDLS and CDR2 YYNGEE. This CDR3 is CASSATAGGSYNEQFF. For the CDR3, the DNA is TGTGCCAGCAGCGCCACAGCGGGTGGCTCCTACAATGAGCAGTTCTTC. Full variable domain (remainder filled in from reference TRBV9 and TRBJ2-1): DSGVTQTPKHLITATGQRVTLRCSPRSGDLSVYWYQQSLDQGLQFLIQYYNGEERAKGNILERFSAQQFPDLHSELNLSSLELGDSALYFCASSATAGGSYNEQFFGPGTRLTVL.

CDR3 loop: CASSEEPLTSTDTQYF. In DNA form, the CDR3 reads TGTGCCAGCAGTGAAGAGCCATTAACTAGCACAGATACGCAGTATTTT. The J gene is TRBJ2-3, the V gene TRBV25-1, with D unresolved. Trimming removed 2 bases from V and 0 bases from J, with 12 bases in between. Germline V gene lookup returns CDR1 MGHDK and CDR2 SYGVNS. The CDR3 has 16 amino acids.

The chain employs TRBV18 and TRBJ1-5; 8 nucleotides match TRBD1. J was trimmed by 0 bases and V by 1 base; bases with no gene match: 8. Germline V gene sequence: CDR1 KGHSH, CDR2 LQKENI. CDR3 size: 18 residues. The CDR3 bases are TGTGCCAGCTCACCACGTCGGACAGGGAGCGGTAGCAATCAGCCCCAGCATTTT. Translation: CASSPRRTGSGSNQPQHF.

Details on this clone: Other DNA sequences in the sample encode the same CDR3. This chain links TRBV5-1 with TRBJ1-6; D is perhaps TRBD1 (5 bases). V dropped 3 bases and J dropped 4 bases, with 11 bases sitting between them. The germline V gene has CDR1 SGHRS and CDR2 YFSETQ. The CDR3 has 15 amino acids. Here the CDR3 DNA reads TGCGCCAGCAGCTCAGGGACTGTGTATAATTCACCCCTCCACTTT. As protein: CASSSGTVYNSPLHF.

The genes are TRBV25-1 and TRBJ2-7; TRBD1 matches at 7 bases. The ends lost 6 bases at V and 6 bases at J; junction bases unmatched: 11. This CDR3 region has 14 residues. Germline V gene lookup returns CDR1 MGHDK and CDR2 SYGVNS. The CDR3 DNA is TGTGCCAGCAGATCGACAGGGCTTGGCGTCGAGCAGTACTTC. Its protein is CASRSTGLGVEQYF.